This TCR beta chain emerged from a study of tumor-infiltrating lymphocytes in primary liver carcinoma. Study overall: With diameters of about 4 to 10 cm, tumors were stage T1-T3 N0M0.

Blood RNA was derived from unsorted whole blood, and germline DNA was extracted too. Study-wide findings and caveats: Between tumor regions, pairs overlapped more than tumor-adjacent and tumor-blood pairs did. Blood had a significantly lower top-250-clone fraction than tumors did (p = 0.039).

The V gene end was trimmed by 4 bases and the J gene end by 3 bases; junction bases not matched to a gene: 6. Germline-derived CDR1 and CDR2 are MGHRA and YSYEKL. This CDR3 region has 14 residues. The template, 450 to 650 ng total RNA, yielded TCR beta cDNA made with a constant-region primer. Employing slightly modified ARM-PCR, three nested multiplex PCR rounds were run, and these gave rise to the TCR beta libraries. The first two PCR rounds used TRBV1-TRBV30 forward primers with a C-beta reverse primer, around 10 cycles each. MiXCR, run by TCRdb on the multiplex PCR reads, gives a single entry per CDR3 protein. This table holds about 320,000 distinct CDR3 sequences, 50% to 70% found once. This clonotype was detected ten times or more. The antigen is undetermined.

Sequencing was performed on peripheral blood. The V gene is TRBV4-1, the J gene TRBJ2-7, with 7 bases fitting TRBD2. The TCR originated in a man aged 35 to 55 with primary liver carcinoma and hepatitis B virus infection. This CDR3 is CASSRVAGDYEQYF. Here the CDR3 DNA reads TGCGCCAGCAGCCGAGTAGCGGGTGACTACGAGCAGTACTTC.